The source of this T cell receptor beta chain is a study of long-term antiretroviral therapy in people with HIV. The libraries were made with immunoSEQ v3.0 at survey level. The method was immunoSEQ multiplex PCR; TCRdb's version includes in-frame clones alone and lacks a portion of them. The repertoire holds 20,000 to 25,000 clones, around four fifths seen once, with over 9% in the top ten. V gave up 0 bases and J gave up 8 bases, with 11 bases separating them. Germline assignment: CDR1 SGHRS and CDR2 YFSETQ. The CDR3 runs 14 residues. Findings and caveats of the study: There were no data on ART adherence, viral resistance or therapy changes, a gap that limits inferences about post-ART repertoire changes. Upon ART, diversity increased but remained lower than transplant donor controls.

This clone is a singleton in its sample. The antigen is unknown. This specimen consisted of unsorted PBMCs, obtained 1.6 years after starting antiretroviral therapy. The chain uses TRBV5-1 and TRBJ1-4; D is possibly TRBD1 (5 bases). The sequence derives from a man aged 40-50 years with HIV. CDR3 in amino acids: CASSLVGAGEKLFF. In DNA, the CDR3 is TGCGCCAGCAGCTTGGTTGGGGCAGGGGAAAAACTGTTTTTT.